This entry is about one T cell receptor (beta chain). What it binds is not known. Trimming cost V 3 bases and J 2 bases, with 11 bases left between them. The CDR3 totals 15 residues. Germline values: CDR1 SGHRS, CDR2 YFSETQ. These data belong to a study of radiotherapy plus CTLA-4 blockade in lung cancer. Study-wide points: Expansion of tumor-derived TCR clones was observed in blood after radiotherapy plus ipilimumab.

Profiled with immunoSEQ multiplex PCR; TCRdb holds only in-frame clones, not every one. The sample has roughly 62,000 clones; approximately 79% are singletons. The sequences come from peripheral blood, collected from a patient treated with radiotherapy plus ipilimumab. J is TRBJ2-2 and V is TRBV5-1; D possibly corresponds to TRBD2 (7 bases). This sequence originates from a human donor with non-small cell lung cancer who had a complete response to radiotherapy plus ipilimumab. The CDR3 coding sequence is TGCGCCAGCAGCTGGGGGGGCTTAAACACCGGGGAGCTGTTTTTT. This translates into CASSWGGLNTGELFF.